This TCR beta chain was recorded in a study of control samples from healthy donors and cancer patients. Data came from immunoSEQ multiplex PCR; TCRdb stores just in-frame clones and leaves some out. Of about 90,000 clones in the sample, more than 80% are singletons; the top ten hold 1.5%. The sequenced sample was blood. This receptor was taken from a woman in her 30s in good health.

For the CDR3, the DNA is TGTGCCAGCAGTGAGGGGACAGCGAACACTGAAGCTTTCTTT. Its translation: CASSEGTANTEAFF. The V gene is TRBV2, the J gene TRBJ1-1, with 7 bases fitting TRBD1. After removal of 3 bases from V and 1 base from J, the junction contained 2 bases not matched to a gene. This CDR3 spans 14 amino acids. Germline V gene lookup returns CDR1 SNHLY and CDR2 FYNNEI.